This TCR beta chain was captured in a study of glioma-infiltrating T cells. Study at large: Presurgical dexamethasone in glioma patients lasted six or fewer days.

As for this clonotype: What it recognizes is unknown.

Germline CDR1 and CDR2: SGHRS and YFSETQ. The CDR3 spans 14 residues. V was pared by 6 bases and J by 6 bases, with 8 bases of the junction left unmatched. Amplification of TCR alpha and beta CDR3 regions from RNA used iRepertoire nested multiplex PCR. TCRdb processed the multiplex PCR reads anew with MiXCR; each CDR3 protein has one entry. The sample lists around 390,000 distinct CDR3 sequences, approximately 42% occurring once. General study points: Only very few CDR3 sequences appeared in both tissue and blood. Shared blood CDR3 signature motifs marked patients with low tissue-blood divergence. Non-neoplastic patients had below-expected tissue-blood divergence, while all gliomas exceeded expectation.

Material for sequencing was glioma tissue, nonneoplastic brain tissue, or PBMCs (not recorded which). The chain links TRBV5-1 to TRBJ2-1; 8 bases align to TRBD2. This sequence was found in a human donor with low-grade glioma or glioblastoma, undergoing nonglioma brain surgery, or in good health (not recorded which). For the CDR3, the DNA is TGCGCCAGCAATTGGAATAGCGGGACCAATGAGCAGTTCTTC. This codes for CASNWNSGTNEQFF.